A single sample gave rise to the 12 T cell receptor beta chains below, sequenced in a study of blood T cell repertoires in COVID-19. Assay: immunoSEQ multiplex PCR; the TCRdb copy retains only in-frame clones and omits some. Here the sample spans about 180,000 clones, 80% to 90% being singletons. Sequenced: peripheral blood. The origin of the receptors is a man aged 50-60 years with active or convalescent COVID-19.

The genes are TRBV9 and TRBJ2-1; TRBD2 might be the D (5 bases). The CDR3 consists of 16 residues. Trimming took 2 bases from V and 2 from J, leaving 14 bases between them. The germline V gene encodes CDR1 SGDLS and CDR2 YYNGEE. CDR3 DNA: TGTGCCAGCAGCGTCGGGGTAGATTTCCCCTACAATGAGCAGTTCTTC. This codes for CASSVGVDFPYNEQFF.

This sequence joins TRBV28 and TRBJ1-2, with D possibly being TRBD1 (5 bases). The germline gives CDR1 MDHEN, CDR2 SYDVKM. Trimming took off 7 bases at V and 4 bases at J, with 19 bases between the two ends. The CDR3 is 15 amino acids. CDR3 DNA: TGTGCCAGCACTCAACAGGTTTTCACTCCCTATGGCTACACCTTC. This gives the protein CASTQQVFTPYGYTF.

The chain has TRBV24-1 and TRBJ2-7; D is undetermined. The CDR3 covers 11 residues. CDR1 KGHDR and CDR2 SFDVKD come from the germline V gene. Deletions cut 5 bases from V and 3 bases from J, with 4 bases between. The CDR3 coding sequence is TGTGCCACCAGTGGAGGCTACGAGCAGTACTTC. Its translation is CATSGGYEQYF.

The rearrangement joins TRBV5-1 to TRBJ2-1; D might be TRBD1 (5 bases). The germline CDR1 and CDR2 sequences are SGHRS and YFSETQ. This CDR3 has 14 amino acids. V was pared by 0 bases and J by 7 bases, with 11 bases between. CDR3 residues: CASSLALQGNEQFF. The CDR3 DNA sequence: TGCGCCAGCAGCTTGGCCCTGCAGGGAAATGAGCAGTTCTTC.

The chain joins TRBV5-1 to TRBJ1-6; D perhaps matches TRBD1 (5 bases). Trimming took off 0 bases at V and 6 bases at J, with 16 bases between the two ends. Germline V CDR1 and CDR2: SGHRS, YFSETQ. CDR3 length: 17 residues. The CDR3 region is CASSLEGAGRSNSPLHF. The DNA for the CDR3 is TGCGCCAGCAGCTTGGAAGGGGCGGGGAGGAGTAATTCACCCCTCCACTTT.

The J gene is TRBJ1-2, the V gene TRBV19, with TRBD1 matching over 7 bases. The germline CDR1 and CDR2 sequences are LNHDA and SQIVND (reference sequence). V shed 4 bases and J 8 bases; nucleotides not matched to a gene: 10. The CDR3 extends over 14 amino acids. The CDR3 loop is CASSTGDRLEGYTF. CDR3 sequence (DNA): TGTGCCAGTAGTACCGGGGACAGACTCGAGGGCTACACCTTC. Supplemented by reference TRBV19 and TRBJ1-2, the full variable domain reads DGGITQSPKYLFRKEGQNVTLSCEQNLNHDAMYWYRQDPGQGLRLIYYSQIVNDFQKGDIAEGYSVSREKKESFPLTVTSAQKNPTAFYLCASSTGDRLEGYTFGSGTRLTVV.

J is TRBJ1-2 and V is TRBV29-1; D uncertain. Trimming left V 0 bases short and J 4 bases short, with 12 bases between. The CDR3 has 14 residues. Germline CDR1 is SQVTM and CDR2 is ANQGSEA. DNA for the CDR3: TGCAGCGTTGAAGATCCCGCTAATTCCTATGGCTACACCTTC. This encodes CSVEDPANSYGYTF.

This clone has just a few counts. The chain has TRBV18 and TRBJ2-2; TRBD2 matches at 9 bases. CDR1 is KGHSH and CDR2 is LQKENI in the germline V gene. The CDR3 is made up of 17 amino acids. Trimming removed 3 bases from V and 4 bases from J; junction bases left unmatched: 9. In nucleotides, the CDR3 is TGTGCCAGCTCACCGGCTAGCGGGAAAGGAGGCACCGGGGAGCTGTTTTTT. Translating gives CASSPASGKGGTGELFF.

This chain uses TRBV19 with TRBJ1-2; TRBD1 is a possible D gene (6 bases). Trimming removed 9 bases from V and 2 bases from J, with 13 bases in between. CDR1 and CDR2 from the germline V gene are LNHDA and SQIVND (reference sequence). The CDR3 sequence is 13 residues long. For the CDR3, the DNA is TGTGCCAGCTTCACAACAGGGAACTATGGCTACACCTTC. It codes for CASFTTGNYGYTF.

The CDR3 DNA is TGTGCCAGCTCGCAAGGCGGGACAGGGGCCTACAATCAGCCCCAGCATTTT. Translating it yields CASSQGGTGAYNQPQHF. The genes are TRBV18 and TRBJ1-5; 10 bases map to TRBD1. The CDR3 covers 17 residues. Germline V gene lookup returns CDR1 KGHSH and CDR2 LQKENI. V shed 6 bases and J 3 bases; nucleotides not matched to a gene: 11.

This rearrangement joins TRBV6-6 to TRBJ2-5, with a tentative D call TRBD2 (5 bases). Germline V gene lookup returns CDR1 MNHNY and CDR2 SVGAGI (reference sequence). Trimming removed 5 bases at V and 4 bases at J, with 14 bases between. The CDR3 is made up of 14 amino acids. The CDR3 sequence: CASSKDSRGETQYF. DNA for the CDR3: TGTGCCAGCAGTAAGGACTCACGGGGAGAGACCCAGTACTTC.

The chain combines TRBV2 with TRBJ1-4; D possibly corresponds to TRBD1 (6 bases). The V gene lost 3 bases and the J gene lost 8 bases, with 10 bases spanning the gap. The CDR3 runs to 13 residues. CDR1 is SNHLY, CDR2 FYNNEI, per germline. The chain's CDR3 is CASSDNREEKLFF. The CDR3 nucleotides read TGTGCCAGCAGTGATAACAGGGAAGAAAAACTGTTTTTT.